Below, 6 T cell receptor beta chains from the same sample are listed, as sequenced in a study of blood T cell repertoires in COVID-19. Method: immunoSEQ multiplex PCR; TCRdb's copy keeps in-frame clones and lacks some. The sample holds roughly 440,000 clones; approximately 89% are singletons and the top ten take around 13%. Input material: peripheral blood. The receptors stem from a woman in her forties or fifties with COVID-19, enrolled during active disease.

The V and J genes are TRBV29-1 and TRBJ1-1; possible D gene TRBD1, 6 bases. Germline values: CDR1 SQVTM, CDR2 ANQGSEA. The ends were cut back, 1 base at V and 3 bases at J, with 12 bases in the middle. The CDR3 has 14 amino acids. Here the CDR3 DNA reads TGCAGCGTTGAAGGGCCGGGGGGGCACACTGAAGCTTTCTTT. This translates into CSVEGPGGHTEAFF.

The J gene is TRBJ1-1, the V gene TRBV30; no reliable D call. Germline loops: CDR1 GTSNPN, CDR2 SVGIG (reference sequence). This CDR3 has 12 residues. V gave up 2 bases and J gave up 3 bases, with 7 bases separating them. The CDR3 loop reads CAWSPQDTEAFF. The CDR3 region has the DNA TGTGCCTGGAGTCCCCAGGACACTGAAGCTTTCTTT.

The chain joins TRBV2 to TRBJ1-5, with TRBD1 matching 8 bases. V lost 6 bases and J lost 4; bases outside the gene matches: 8. Germline CDR1 SNHLY, CDR2 FYNNEI. The CDR3 loop spans 15 amino acids. The CDR3 DNA reads TGTGCCAGCAGCGGTCAGGGGGCACGAAATCAGCCCCAGCATTTT. This translates into CASSGQGARNQPQHF.

For this clone: The sample contains more than one DNA sequence encoding this CDR3. CDR3 DNA sequence: TGTGCCAGCAGTGGACTAGCGAACACCGGGGAGCTGTTTTTT. This encodes CASSGLANTGELFF. The J gene is TRBJ2-2, the V gene TRBV2; D perhaps matches TRBD2 (6 bases). This CDR3 contains 14 residues. Trimming shortened V by 4 bases and J by 0 bases, and 6 bases separated the two germline ends. CDR1 is SNHLY and CDR2 is FYNNEI in the germline V gene.

The CDR3 region is CASRGGGSEKLFF. The CDR3 DNA sequence: TGTGCCAGCCGCGGGGGAGGGAGTGAAAAACTGTTTTTT. The chain has TRBV6-6 and TRBJ1-4; tentative D call: TRBD1 (5 bases). V was cut by 8 bases and J by 7 bases, with 14 bases left in between. There are 13 residues in the CDR3. Germline-derived CDR1 and CDR2 are MNHNY and SVGAGI (reference sequence).

V gene TRBV6-2 or TRBV6-3 combines with J gene TRBJ2-3; the D is unclear. The germline CDR1 and CDR2 sequences are MNHEY and SVGEGT. The V gene lost 1 base and the J gene lost 0 bases, with 11 bases spanning the gap. The CDR3 is 16 residues long. CDR3 loop: CASSYFSGVSTDTQYF. CDR3 nucleotides: TGTGCCAGCAGTTACTTCTCCGGAGTTAGCACAGATACGCAGTATTTT.